Below, 11 T cell receptor beta chains from the same sample are listed, as sequenced in a study of blood T cells in healthy people across ages. The use of a sample-barcoded 5' primer and a J-beta primer mix characterized a second PCR of roughly 7 to 12 cycles. TCRdb analysed the 5' RACE reads with MiXCR anew, one entry per CDR3 protein. The sample has about 640,000 distinct CDR3 sequences; 25% to 30% are singletons. Input material: blood. The source of these receptors is a woman older than 75 in good health.

This chain uses TRBV7-2 with TRBJ1-3, with 9 bases lining up with TRBD1. In germline, CDR1 is SGHTA, CDR2 FQGNSA. This CDR3 spans 15 amino acids. J lost 4 bases, V lost 6 bases, and 7 bases had no gene match. The CDR3 nucleotides read TGTGCCAGCAGGCAACAGGGGGCAGTGGGAAACACCATATATTTT. Protein sequence: CASRQQGAVGNTIYF.

V is TRBV4-1 and J is TRBJ2-5; D might be TRBD1 (6 bases). TRBJ2-7 matches the DNA end more closely, so the J call is doubtful. Germline V lookup: CDR1 MGHRA, CDR2 YSYEKL. The CDR3 runs 16 residues. The CDR3 protein is CASSQDLNRASYEQYF. DNA for the CDR3: TGCGCCAGCAGCCAAGATCTAAACAGGGCCAGCTACGAGCAGTACTTC.

This sequence joins TRBV2 and TRBJ1-1, with 10 bases fitting TRBD1. V trimming: 7 bases; J trimming: 8 bases; junction bases outside the gene matches: 4. Germline-derived CDR1 and CDR2 are SNHLY and FYNNEI. This CDR3 region has 12 residues. CDR3 DNA sequence: TGTGCCAGCACCTTGGACAGGGGGGAAGCTTTCTTT. It codes for CASTLDRGEAFF.

This clonotype was seen a handful of times. A single base separates this from a much larger clone, so it may be a read error. V gene TRBV20-1 combines with J gene TRBJ2-5, with 8 bases lining up with TRBD1. V lost 5 bases and J lost 11; bases outside the gene matches: 22. The CDR3 is made up of 16 amino acids. The germline V gene encodes CDR1 DFQATT and CDR2 SNEGSKA (reference sequence). Here the CDR3 DNA reads TGCAGTGCTCCTGTAAAACGGACAGGGCAGAGGAATGAGCAGTACTTC. This codes for CSAPVKRTGQRNEQYF.

J is TRBJ1-1 and V is TRBV7-2; D gene uncertain. Between the trimmed V and J ends, which lost 5 bases and 1 base, there was a span of 11 bases. CDR3 length: 14 residues. Germline CDR1 SGHTA, CDR2 FQGNSA. The CDR3 bases are TGTGCCAGCAGCCGGGGTGTGGAGAACACTGAAGCTTTCTTT. Its translation is CASSRGVENTEAFF.

In this sample, this clonotype turned up many times. This chain links TRBV10-3 with TRBJ1-4, with D hard to call. This CDR3 spans 13 amino acids. The germline gives CDR1 ENHRY, CDR2 SYGVKD. Trimming took 5 bases from V and 5 from J, leaving 9 bases between them. DNA of the CDR3: TGTGCCATCAGTTCTCGCGCGAATGAAAAACTGTTTTTT. This encodes CAISSRANEKLFF.

This clonotype showed up many times. Since a much larger clone is just one base distant, this may be a read error. The chain carries TRBV5-1 and TRBJ2-6; maybe TRBD1 (5 bases). Germline CDR1 and CDR2: SGHRS and YFSETQ. The CDR3 covers 17 residues. DNA for the CDR3: TGCGCCAGCAGCTTGGATATCCCAGGGTCTGGGGCCAACGTCCGGACTTTC. As protein: CASSLDIPGSGANVRTF. Filled out from reference TRBV5-1 and TRBJ2-6, the complete variable domain reads KAGVTQTPRYLIKTRGQQVTLSCSPISGHRSVSWYQQTPGQGLQFLFEYFSETQRNKGNFPGRFSGRQFSNSRSEMNVSTLELGDSALYLCASSLDIPGSGANVRTFGAGSRLTVL.

This clonotype was observed at least ten times. The J gene is TRBJ2-7, the V gene TRBV3-1, with D maybe TRBD2 (6 bases). The CDR3 is 12 amino acids. Germline V CDR1 and CDR2: LGHDT, YNNKEL (reference sequence). V gave up 2 bases and J gave up 5 bases, with 7 bases separating them. CDR3 nucleotide sequence: TGTGCCAGCAGCCAATCGGGGGACGAGCAGTACTTC. This codes for CASSQSGDEQYF.

The chain carries TRBV7-8 and TRBJ2-7; TRBD2 matches 7 bases. V lost 3 bases, J lost 2 bases, and 10 bases stayed unmatched. The V gene's germline CDR1 is SGHVS and CDR2 FQNEAQ. The CDR3 runs 16 residues. This chain's CDR3 is CASSLRGWSGAYEQYF. The CDR3 DNA follows: TGTGCCAGCAGCTTGAGAGGGTGGAGCGGGGCCTACGAGCAGTACTTC. Looking up the rest from reference TRBV7-8 and TRBJ2-7 gives the full variable domain: GAGVSQSPRYKVAKRGQDVALRCDPISGHVSLFWYQQALGQGPEFLTYFQNEAQLDKSGLPSDRFFAERPEGSVSTLKIQRTQQEDSAVYLCASSLRGWSGAYEQYFGPGTRLTVT.

In this sample, this clonotype turned up many times. The chain joins TRBV29-1 to TRBJ2-1; 11 bases agree with TRBD2. Germline V gives CDR1 SQVTM, CDR2 ANQGSEA. Germline trimming cut 7 bases from V and 5 bases from J; bases unmatched to any gene: 10. CDR3 size: 15 residues. The CDR3 DNA is TGCAGCGCTCTTAGCGGGGGGGCCGGCAACAATGAGCAGTTCTTC. Translation: CSALSGGAGNNEQFF.

Comment on this clonotype: Just one base apart from a much larger clone, this may be a read error. This chain uses TRBV4-2 with TRBJ1-5, with D possibly being TRBD1 (5 bases). V lost 0 bases and J 4 bases, leaving 13 bases between the germline ends. Germline V gives CDR1 LGHNA, CDR2 YNFKEQ. This CDR3 is built from 16 residues. In DNA form, the CDR3 reads TGTGCCAGCAGCCAAGACGGGCAGGGAGGGAATCAGCCCCAGCATTTT. It translates to CASSQDGQGGNQPQHF.